These 3 T cell receptor beta chains were sequenced from one sample in a study of T cells after posttransplantation cyclophosphamide. The table came from immunoSEQ multiplex PCR; TCRdb's copy has only in-frame clones and leaves some out. The sample shows about 11,000 clones, about 95% of them seen only once. The source material was naive CD8+ T cells sorted from PBMCs. These receptors were obtained from a man aged 25 to 40 in good health and a related stem cell transplant donor.

This chain joins TRBV10-3 and TRBJ1-6; D possibly corresponds to TRBD1 (6 bases). This CDR3 has 17 residues. Germline-derived CDR1 and CDR2 are ENHRY and SYGVKD. V was cut by 8 bases and J by 0 bases, with 17 bases left in between. This CDR3 reads CAIGTGQGSSYNSPLHF. CDR3 sequence (DNA): TGTGCCATCGGCACAGGCCAGGGGAGCTCCTATAATTCACCCCTCCACTTT.

The rearrangement links TRBV2 to TRBJ1-1, with D possibly matching TRBD1 (6 bases). The germline V gene has CDR1 SNHLY and CDR2 FYNNEI. The CDR3 runs to 13 residues. V was trimmed by 11 bases and J by 3 bases, leaving 16 bases between them. As DNA, the CDR3 is TGTGCCGCGGGGGGGGCGGTTGACACTGAAGCTTTCTTT. The encoded protein is CAAGGAVDTEAFF.

This chain joins TRBV4-2 and TRBJ2-3; 9 bases map to TRBD2. CDR1 is LGHNA, CDR2 YNFKEQ, per germline. The CDR3 sequence is 16 residues long. The V segment lost 1 base and the J segment 8 bases; nucleotides outside the gene matches: 10. The CDR3 DNA reads as TGTGCCAGCAGCCAAGTGACTAGCGGACCACTTGCTACGCAGTATTTT. It is translated as CASSQVTSGPLATQYF.